This TCR beta chain derives from a study of sequential checkpoint blockade in melanoma. Findings of the study overall: PD-L1 staining and CD8+ counts, not mutational load, tracked tumor T-cell clonality.

This clone was detected only a few times. Its specificity is unknown. The treatment: randomized to nivolumab then ipilimumab (arm A) or the reverse (arm B). This CDR3 contains 14 residues. Germline-derived CDR1 and CDR2 are MNHGY and SAAAGT. The V gene lost 8 bases and the J gene lost 8 bases, with 21 bases spanning the gap. The method was immunoSEQ multiplex PCR; TCRdb's version includes in-frame clones alone and lacks a portion of them. The table has 3,000 to 4,000 clones, roughly 24% seen once. This receptor was identified in a human donor with melanoma. The chain combines TRBV6-8 with TRBJ1-2, with unresolved D. This specimen was tumor tissue (inferred from file names), taken from a patient given nivolumab and ipilimumab in sequence. CDR3 DNA: TGTGCCAGCGGTACCGGGCCCCGGGCTATCGGCTACACCTTC. Translated: CASGTGPRAIGYTF.